This is a list of T cell receptor beta chains from one sample in a study of T cell responses to AZD1222 COVID-19 vaccine. Only in-frame clones appear in the TCRdb table, and some are missing; sequencing was by immunoSEQ multiplex PCR. The top ten clones hold about 3.8% of a sample with 35,000 to 45,000 clones, over 60% of them seen once. Sequenced here: peripheral blood, sampled on day 0 of AZD1222 vaccination. Receptors originate from an adult in good health. The CDR3 runs from the conserved cysteine through the conserved F or W. D genes are given only for firm matches. Expanded clones are given a class, and other clones once, few, many or no size at all.

J gene: TRBJ1-5; clone size: .; V gene: TRBV19; D gene: .; CDR3 DNA: TGTGCCAGTAGGACCAGTAATCAGCCCCAGCATTTT; CDR3 protein: CASRTSNQPQHF
J gene: TRBJ2-3; clone size: .; V gene: TRBV6-6; D gene: .; CDR3 DNA: TGTGCCAGCAGCGGGGGGCGGAGCACAGATACGCAGTATTTT; CDR3 protein: CASSGGRSTDTQYF
J gene: TRBJ1-3; clone size: few; V gene: TRBV5-1; D gene: TRBD1; CDR3 DNA: TGCGCCAGCAAATATTCCGGGGACAGGATGTTTGGAAACACCATATATTTT; CDR3 protein: CASKYSGDRMFGNTIYF
J gene: TRBJ2-3; clone size: .; V gene: TRBV29-1; D gene: TRBD2; CDR3 DNA: TGCAGCGTTGTAACCGTTAAGCTAGCGGGGGGTCCTAGCACAGATACGCAGTATTTT; CDR3 protein: CSVVTVKLAGGPSTDTQYF
J gene: TRBJ2-7; clone size: .; V gene: TRBV28; D gene: TRBD1; CDR3 DNA: TGTGCCAGCAGGGCGGGACAGGCGAGCCACGAGCAGTACTTC; CDR3 protein: CASRAGQASHEQYF
J gene: TRBJ1-1; clone size: .; V gene: TRBV19; D gene: TRBD1; CDR3 DNA: TGTGCCAGTAGTATATGGGCCGGTTGGGGGTTGGGACAGGGTGAGAACATGAACACTGAAGCTTTCTTT; CDR3 protein: CASSIWAGWGLGQGENMNTEAFF
J gene: TRBJ1-6; clone size: few; V gene: TRBV28; D gene: .; CDR3 DNA: TGTGCCAGCATTGACGGGCTCACCCTCCACTTT; CDR3 protein: CASIDGLTLHF
J gene: TRBJ1-4; clone size: once; V gene: TRBV3-1/TRBV3-2; D gene: .; CDR3 DNA: TGTGCCAGCAGCCAGGTCCAGGGCGGTGAAAAACTGTTTTTT; CDR3 protein: CASSQVQGGEKLFF
J gene: TRBJ2-2; clone size: once; V gene: TRBV7-3; D gene: .; CDR3 DNA: TGTGCCAGCAGCTCCTTACCGGGGACCGGGGAGCTGTTTTTT; CDR3 protein: CASSSLPGTGELFF
J gene: TRBJ1-4; clone size: .; V gene: TRBV27; D gene: .; CDR3 DNA: TGTGCCAGCAGCCCTACCGACAGTGCTAATGAAAAACTGTTTTTT; CDR3 protein: CASSPTDSANEKLFF
J gene: TRBJ1-3; clone size: .; V gene: TRBV30; D gene: .; CDR3 DNA: TGTGCCTGGAGGCCGGGGGGCGGCAAAAACACCATATATTTT; CDR3 protein: CAWRPGGGKNTIYF
J gene: TRBJ1-1; clone size: .; V gene: TRBV6-1; D gene: TRBD1; CDR3 DNA: TGTGCCAGCAGCGAAGACAGGGAGCGGACTGAAGCTTTCTTT; CDR3 protein: CASSEDRERTEAFF
J gene: TRBJ2-1; clone size: .; V gene: TRBV9; D gene: .; CDR3 DNA: TGTGCCAGCAGCGTAACGGGGGAAACCTACAATGAGCAGTTCTTC; CDR3 protein: CASSVTGETYNEQFF
J gene: TRBJ2-5; clone size: .; V gene: TRBV29-1; D gene: TRBD1; CDR3 DNA: TGCAGCGTAAGACAGGGGGCCCGGGAGACCCAGTACTTC; CDR3 protein: CSVRQGARETQYF
J gene: TRBJ2-1; clone size: .; V gene: TRBV5-1; D gene: .; CDR3 DNA: TGCGCCAGCAGCTTCAGCGGCAATGAGCAGTTCTTC; CDR3 protein: CASSFSGNEQFF
J gene: TRBJ2-7; clone size: once; V gene: TRBV10-3; D gene: .; CDR3 DNA: TGTGCCATCAGTGCCGACAGAAGGGAGCAGTACTTC; CDR3 protein: CAISADRREQYF
J gene: TRBJ1-6; clone size: .; V gene: TRBV2; D gene: .; CDR3 DNA: TGTGCCAGCAAGGGGGAATTTGGGGCTTCACCCCTCCACTTT; CDR3 protein: CASKGEFGASPLHF
J gene: TRBJ1-1; clone size: .; V gene: TRBV5-1; D gene: TRBD1; CDR3 DNA: TGCGCCAGCAGCGTTGGACAGGTCACTGAAGCTTTCTTT; CDR3 protein: CASSVGQVTEAFF
J gene: TRBJ1-1; clone size: .; V gene: TRBV28; D gene: .; CDR3 DNA: TGTGCCAGCAGTTCACCAGGGGTGACGAACACTGAAGCTTTCTTT; CDR3 protein: CASSSPGVTNTEAFF
J gene: TRBJ2-7; clone size: .; V gene: TRBV27; D gene: .; CDR3 DNA: TGTGCCACCCAGCCAGGGGCGGGTCCTCATGTCGAGCAGTACTTC; CDR3 protein: CATQPGAGPHVEQYF
J gene: TRBJ2-1; clone size: .; V gene: TRBV2; D gene: .; CDR3 DNA: TGTGCCAGCAGCCCGGGCTCCTACAATGAGCAGTTCTTC; CDR3 protein: CASSPGSYNEQFF
J gene: TRBJ2-7; clone size: .; V gene: TRBV7-9; D gene: TRBD1; CDR3 DNA: TGTGCCAGCAGCCGGGACAGCAGCTCCTACGAGCAGTACTTC; CDR3 protein: CASSRDSSSYEQYF